Listed here are 14 T cell receptor beta chains from one sample, sequenced in a study of blood T cells in healthy people across ages. Sample-barcoded 5' priming and a J-beta primer mix drove a second PCR of 7 to 11 cycles. TCRdb reanalysed the 5' RACE reads using MiXCR and keeps one entry per CDR3 protein. The profile shows approximately 1.5 million distinct CDR3 sequences, roughly 30% of them singletons. The material sequenced was blood. The origin of the receptors is a woman aged 25 to 45 in good health.

This chain uses TRBV15 with TRBJ2-1, with 7 bases matching TRBD2. V lost 4 bases and J lost 8; bases outside the gene matches: 8. Germline CDR1 is LNHNV and CDR2 is YYDKDF (reference sequence). This CDR3 is 14 amino acids long. This CDR3 reads CATSTTRGEHEQFF. The DNA for the CDR3 is TGTGCCACCAGCACCACCCGGGGGGAGCATGAGCAGTTCTTC.

This sequence joins TRBV11-2 and TRBJ2-3, with D possibly being TRBD2 (5 bases). Germline lookup yields CDR1 SGHAT and CDR2 FQNNGV. The CDR3 spans 11 residues. Trimming shortened V by 2 bases and J by 13 bases, and 10 bases separated the two germline ends. CDR3 coding DNA: TGTGCCAGCAGCTTATTGGAGGTGGAGTATTTT. It codes for CASSLLEVEYF.

This clonotype has only a few counts. The V gene is TRBV12-3 or TRBV12-4, the J gene TRBJ2-1; possible D gene TRBD2, 5 bases. The V end lost 8 bases, the J end lost 6 bases, and 17 bases lay between the germline ends. There are 14 residues in the CDR3. CDR3 sequence: CASRATQEANEQFF. CDR3 in DNA: TGTGCCAGCCGTGCTACTCAGGAGGCCAATGAGCAGTTCTTC.

The V and J genes are TRBV30 and TRBJ2-1; 9 bases align to TRBD2. Matching the DNA end better, TRBJ2-7 makes the J call doubtful. This CDR3 comprises 13 residues. In germline, CDR1 is GTSNPN, CDR2 SVGIG (reference sequence). CDR3 sequence: CAWRLAGTGEQYF. The CDR3, as DNA: TGTGCCTGGCGCCTAGCGGGGACTGGCGAGCAGTACTTC.

For this clonotype: Given a much more abundant clone one base away, this may be a read error. V and J are TRBV3-1 and TRBJ2-3; possible D gene TRBD2, 6 bases. CDR3 size: 14 residues. Germline loops: CDR1 LGHDT, CDR2 YNNKEL (reference sequence). V was clipped by 4 bases and J by 10 bases, with 18 bases between them. The CDR3 sequence is CASSLSGARDAQYF. CDR3 coding DNA: TGTGCCAGCAGCCTGTCTGGAGCGCGGGATGCGCAGTATTTT.

Details on this clonotype: At one end the junction does not follow the germline gene, possibly because of a read error. The gene calls are TRBV28 and TRBJ1-2; D is perhaps TRBD1 (6 bases). The CDR3 has 15 residues. Looked up from germline, CDR1 is MDHEN and CDR2 is SYDVKM. The CDR3 protein is CTSSSYREADYGYTF. The CDR3, as DNA: TGTACCAGCAGTTCGTACAGGGAGGCCGACTATGGCTACACCTTC.

The CDR3 protein is CASSGFNEQFF. In DNA form, the CDR3 reads TGTGCCAGCAGTGGATTCAATGAGCAGTTCTTC. This chain uses TRBV6-1 with TRBJ2-1; D gene uncertain. The CDR3 runs to 11 residues. The germline V gene has CDR1 MNHNS and CDR2 SASEGT. V was pared by 4 bases and J by 6 bases, with 4 bases between.

The CDR3 bases are TGTGCCAGCAGTTTAGGGACAGGGTCTAACAATGAGCAGTTCTTC. Translating gives CASSLGTGSNNEQFF. J is TRBJ2-1 and V is TRBV27; 9 nucleotides match TRBD1. Per the germline V gene, CDR1 is MNHEY and CDR2 is SMNVEV (reference sequence). CDR3 length: 15 residues. V gave up 2 bases and J gave up 5 bases; unmatched junction bases: 4.

The chain uses TRBV11-1 and TRBJ2-2, with D possibly called TRBD1 or TRBD2 (5 bases each). The CDR3 totals 19 residues. CDR1 is SGHAT, CDR2 FQDESV, per germline (reference sequence). V lost 2 bases and J 0 bases, leaving 19 bases between the germline ends. The CDR3 DNA follows: TGTGCCAGCAGCTTACAAGGGGCGAGCGGACGACCGAACACCGGGGAGCTGTTTTTT. It codes for CASSLQGASGRPNTGELFF.

The chain is built from TRBV15 and TRBJ2-7; D remains unclear. In germline, CDR1 is LNHNV, CDR2 YYDKDF (reference sequence). Trimming removed 0 bases from V and 0 bases from J, with 9 bases in between. This CDR3 is 15 amino acids long. CDR3 nucleotides: TGTGCCACCAGCAGAGAGACCGAGAACTCCTACGAGCAGTACTTC. Its protein product is CATSRETENSYEQYF.

This clonotype was counted between two and nine times. The CDR3 region is CATRTGALETQYF. For the CDR3, the DNA is TGTGCCACCAGGACAGGGGCCCTCGAGACCCAGTACTTC. J is TRBJ2-5 and V is TRBV7-9; TRBD1 matches 9 bases. Trimming at V came to 10 bases and at J to 5 bases, leaving 8 bases not matched to a gene. The CDR3 totals 13 residues. Germline loops: CDR1 SEHNR, CDR2 FQNEAQ (reference sequence).

This clonotype has ten or more counts. This chain links TRBV7-9 with TRBJ2-5, with 13 positions matching TRBD2. The CDR3 totals 17 residues. V lost 5 bases to trimming and J lost 1 base; unmatched junction nucleotides: 7. Germline lookup yields CDR1 SEHNR and CDR2 FQNEAQ (reference sequence). Here the CDR3 DNA reads TGTGCCAGCAGCCCCCGGACTAGCGGGAGAGTCCAAGAGACCCAGTACTTC. It translates to CASSPRTSGRVQETQYF.

Turning to this clonotype: A junction end diverges from the germline sequence, so it may reflect a read error. The chain employs TRBV27 and TRBJ2-2; D is possibly TRBD2 (6 bases). Germline loops: CDR1 MNHEY, CDR2 SMNVEV (reference sequence). CDR3 length: 14 amino acids. The CDR3 DNA sequence: TGTGCCAGCGGTTTACTAGCCACTACCGGGGAGCTGTTTTTT. Amino acid sequence: CASGLLATTGELFF.

The chain employs TRBV27 and TRBJ2-1; D remains ambiguous. The CDR3 is 14 amino acids. Trimming stripped 6 bases from V and 4 bases from J, with 13 bases between. CDR1 and CDR2 from the germline V gene are MNHEY and SMNVEV (reference sequence). The CDR3 loop is CASRTYESYNEQFF. DNA for the CDR3: TGTGCCAGCAGGACCTACGAGAGTTACAATGAGCAGTTCTTC.